This T cell receptor beta chain was found in a study of T cells after yellow fever vaccination. The CDR3 is made up of 16 amino acids. Germline V gene lookup returns CDR1 LGHNA and CDR2 YSLEER. Between the trimmed V and J ends, which lost 3 bases and 0 bases, there was a span of 12 bases. A note on this clonotype: A read error may be the cause here, since a much bigger clone is one base away. The conserved phenylalanine or tryptophan is not found at the CDR3 terminus, so this likely reflects a read error.

MiXCR, applied by TCRdb to the 5' RACE reads, yields one record per CDR3 protein. The sample records some 320,000 distinct CDR3 sequences, approximately 4% being singletons. V and J are TRBV4-3 and TRBJ1-3, with a tentative D call TRBD1 (6 bases). This receptor was taken from a man aged 18-30 years who received the YFV17D yellow fever vaccine. The sample was PBMCs, taken 15 days after the yellow fever booster vaccination. The CDR3 sequence is CASSQDSPFSGNTIYI. The CDR3 bases are TGCGCCAGCAGCCAGGACAGCCCGTTCTCTGGAAACACCATATATATT.